Following are 27 T cell receptor beta chains from one sample sequenced in a study of T cells in Graves' hyperthyroidism and ophthalmopathy. There were TCR beta CDR3 regions amplified from RNA transcripts. First-round RT-PCR targeting the TCR CDR3 was performed with the HTBI primer set. MiXCR was run by TCRdb on the multiplex PCR reads, yielding one entry per CDR3 protein. The sample records 490,000 or so distinct CDR3 sequences, over 45% being singletons. The specimen was peripheral blood or thyroid tissue (not recorded which). These receptors all come from an adult woman with Graves' disease, either hyperthyroidism or ophthalmopathy (not recorded which).

The V gene is TRBV11-2, the J gene TRBJ2-5; 7 positions match TRBD2. Germline CDR1 SGHAT, CDR2 FQNNGV. The J segment lost 1 base and the V segment lost 3 bases, leaving 5 bases of the junction unmatched. This CDR3 has 15 residues. This chain's CDR3 is CASSLGGSGQETQYF. Written as DNA, the CDR3 is TGTGCCAGCAGCTTGGGCGGGAGTGGCCAAGAGACCCAGTACTTC.

Turning to this clonotype: A much larger clone differs from this one at a single base, so this may be a read error. V and J are TRBV10-3 and TRBJ1-1, with 7 bases aligning to TRBD1. Germline V CDR1 and CDR2: ENHRY, SYGVKD. The CDR3 has 14 amino acids. The CDR3 reads CASSPGQVNTGAFF. CDR3 sequence (DNA): TGTGCCAGCAGTCCCGGACAGGTGAACACTGGAGCTTTCTTT.

The V and J genes are TRBV6-6 and TRBJ1-5; 10 bases align to TRBD1. The CDR3 runs 19 residues. The germline CDR1 and CDR2 sequences are MNHNY and SVGAGI (reference sequence). V shed 6 bases, J shed 0 bases, and the junction held 14 bases outside the gene matches. CDR3: CASSRDRGNSYYSNQPQHF. The CDR3, as DNA: TGTGCCAGCAGCAGGGACAGGGGCAACTCCTATTATAGCAATCAGCCCCAGCATTTT.

The V and J genes are TRBV7-9 and TRBJ2-7; 12 nucleotides match TRBD2. This CDR3 region has 14 residues. Germline CDR1 reads SEHNR; CDR2 reads FQNEAQ (reference sequence). Written as DNA, the CDR3 is TGTGCTAGCCGCACTAGCGGGAGGCCCTACGAGCAGTACTTC. Amino acids: CASRTSGRPYEQYF. Based on the CDR3 plus reference TRBV7-9 and TRBJ2-7, the full variable domain is DTGVSQNPRHKITKRGQNVTFRCDPISEHNRLYWYRQTLGQGPEFLTYFQNEAQLEKSRLLSDRFSAERPKGSFSTLEIQRTEQGDSAMYLCASRTSGRPYEQYFGPGTRLTVT.

This clonotype was counted many times. V and J are TRBV7-2 and TRBJ1-1, with D perhaps TRBD1 (6 bases). Trimming cost V 1 base and J 4 bases, with 13 bases left between them. From germline, CDR1 is SGHTA and CDR2 FQGNSA. The CDR3 has 15 residues. The CDR3 loop reads CASSLEAGAITEAFF. The CDR3 coding sequence is TGTGCCAGCAGCTTAGAGGCGGGGGCGATCACTGAAGCTTTCTTT.

The CDR3 protein is CASSQHPGLAGFQETQYF. The CDR3 DNA reads as TGTGCCAGCAGCCAGCACCCGGGACTAGCGGGCTTCCAAGAGACCCAGTACTTC. The chain combines TRBV3-1 with TRBJ2-5, with 12 bases that match TRBD2. Germline CDR1 and CDR2: LGHDT and YNNKEL (reference sequence). Trimming cost V 3 bases and J 1 base; bases outside gene matches: 9. CDR3 length: 18 amino acids.

V is TRBV2 and J is TRBJ1-1, with D possibly matching TRBD1 (5 bases). The CDR3 runs to 12 residues. V was pared by 0 bases and J by 10 bases, with 9 bases between. CDR1 and CDR2 (germline): SNHLY, FYNNEI. The CDR3 sequence is CASSEAGERAFF. CDR3 nucleotides: TGTGCCAGCAGTGAAGCAGGGGAACGAGCTTTCTTT.

A word on this clonotype: Given a much more abundant clone one base away, this may be a read error. V gene TRBV4-1 combines with J gene TRBJ2-5; D is unclear. CDR1 is MGHRA and CDR2 is YSYEKL in the germline V gene. The CDR3 length is 18 residues. CDR3 bases: TGTGCCAGCAGCCAAGACGTCCTAGGATTCCCCACAAGGGAGACCCAGTACTTC. Translation gives CASSQDVLGFPTRETQYF.

The V gene is TRBV10-3, the J gene TRBJ1-2; 7 bases fit TRBD1. V dropped 0 bases and J dropped 6; count of bases not matched to a gene: 7. The CDR3 length is 15 residues. Germline V gives CDR1 ENHRY, CDR2 SYGVKD. The CDR3 sequence: CAISESETGLHGYTF. CDR3 DNA sequence: TGTGCCATCAGTGAGTCTGAGACAGGGCTTCATGGCTACACCTTC.

This chain joins TRBV4-1 and TRBJ1-1, with D possibly TRBD1 on 6 matching bases. The V end lost 6 bases, the J end lost 1 base, and 12 bases lay between the germline ends. The CDR3 is made up of 14 amino acids. The germline CDR1 and CDR2 sequences are MGHRA and YSYEKL. This CDR3 is CASRKQGQNTEAFF. The CDR3 coding sequence is TGCGCCAGCAGAAAACAGGGTCAGAACACTGAAGCTTTCTTT.

The rearrangement links TRBV7-8 to TRBJ2-3; 8 bases map to TRBD2. Germline V gene sequence: CDR1 SGHVS, CDR2 FQNEAQ. The V gene end was trimmed by 2 bases and the J gene end by 0 bases; junction bases not matched to a gene: 4. This CDR3 region has 16 residues. CDR3: CASSLTIAGSTDTQYF. The CDR3 DNA follows: TGTGCCAGCAGCTTAACCATAGCGGGGAGCACAGATACGCAGTATTTT.

This sequence joins TRBV7-9 and TRBJ1-1, with 9 bases fitting TRBD1. The CDR3 consists of 16 residues. The ends lost 4 bases at V and 3 bases at J; junction bases unmatched: 9. Looked up from germline, CDR1 is SEHNR and CDR2 is FQNEAQ (reference sequence). In nucleotides, the CDR3 is TGTGCCAGCAGCTACCCCGGGACAGGGTTATACACTGAAGCTTTCTTT. Amino acids: CASSYPGTGLYTEAFF.

This clonotype was counted ten times or more. The chain's CDR3 is CSARERSGPGKTQYF. In DNA form, the CDR3 reads TGCAGTGCTAGAGAACGGTCCGGGCCGGGGAAGACCCAGTACTTC. This rearrangement joins TRBV20-1 to TRBJ2-5; a weak D match, TRBD2 (5 bases). The germline CDR1 and CDR2 sequences are DFQATT and SNEGSKA (reference sequence). There are 15 residues in the CDR3. V lost 0 bases to trimming and J lost 6 bases, with 17 bases between them.

This chain links TRBV19 with TRBJ1-5; 7 nucleotides align to TRBD1. The CDR3 runs 14 residues. The ends lost 3 bases at V and 7 bases at J; junction bases unmatched: 6. CDR1 is LNHDA, CDR2 SQIVND, per germline (reference sequence). The CDR3 loop reads CASSIGQGGQPQHF. The CDR3 nucleotides read TGTGCCAGTAGTATTGGTCAGGGGGGACAGCCCCAGCATTTT.

The chain recombines TRBV5-1 with TRBJ1-5, with TRBD1 matching 8 bases. There are 15 residues in the CDR3. The germline CDR1 and CDR2 sequences are SGHRS and YFSETQ. After removal of 1 base from V and 6 bases from J, the junction contained 6 bases not matched to a gene. The CDR3 sequence: CASSLRTGLLQPQHF. The CDR3, as DNA: TGCGCCAGCAGCTTGAGGACAGGGTTGCTTCAGCCCCAGCATTTT. The full variable domain, in which reference TRBV5-1 and TRBJ1-5 provide the parts outside the CDR3, is KAGVTQTPRYLIKTRGQQVTLSCSPISGHRSVSWYQQTPGQGLQFLFEYFSETQRNKGNFPGRFSGRQFSNSRSEMNVSTLELGDSALYLCASSLRTGLLQPQHFGDGTRLSIL.

At least ten counts were recorded for this clonotype. CDR3 residues: CATAKKGTEAFF. Written as DNA, the CDR3 is TGTGCCACCGCTAAGAAAGGGACTGAAGCTTTCTTT. The chain recombines TRBV15 with TRBJ1-1; D unclear. CDR1 is LNHNV, CDR2 YYDKDF, per germline (reference sequence). This CDR3 is 12 amino acids long. Trimming took 8 bases from V and 5 from J, leaving 12 bases between them.

This clonotype was seen at least ten times. V is TRBV13 and J is TRBJ1-1, with TRBD1 as a possible D gene (5 bases). This CDR3 contains 14 residues. V lost 0 bases, J lost 8 bases, and 13 bases lay in between. Looked up from germline, CDR1 is PRHDT and CDR2 is FYEKMQ (reference sequence). This CDR3 is CASSLGRAGDEAFF. CDR3 sequence (DNA): TGTGCCAGCAGCTTAGGTAGGGCGGGGGACGAAGCTTTCTTT.

This clonotype has ten or more counts. The chain combines TRBV15 with TRBJ1-4; unclear D gene. Germline V gives CDR1 LNHNV, CDR2 YYDKDF (reference sequence). V lost 6 bases, J lost 8 bases, and 13 bases lay in between. This CDR3 spans 13 amino acids. DNA of the CDR3: TGTGCCACCAGTCCTGTCTTTGGAGAAAAACTGTTTTTT. This encodes CATSPVFGEKLFF.

This clonotype was observed a handful of times. The rearrangement uses TRBV29-1 and TRBJ1-1; D is uncertain. Trimming left V 6 bases short and J 0 bases short, with 11 bases between. There are 13 residues in the CDR3. From germline, CDR1 is SQVTM and CDR2 ANQGSEA. The CDR3 loop reads CSVGRRMNTEAFF. The CDR3, as DNA: TGCAGCGTAGGCAGGCGTATGAACACTGAAGCTTTCTTT.

This clonotype has more than one count but fewer than ten. This may be a read error: a much more frequent sequence differs by one nucleotide. The rearrangement uses TRBV5-1 and TRBJ1-1, with 7 bases fitting TRBD1. The germline gives CDR1 SGHRS, CDR2 YFSETQ. CDR3 length: 11 amino acids. CDR3 loop: CASSGTVEVFF. In DNA, the CDR3 is TGTGCCAGCAGCGGGACAGTTGAAGTTTTCTTT.

The genes are TRBV11-2 and TRBJ1-1; 7 positions match TRBD1. The CDR3 has 14 amino acids. Germline V lookup: CDR1 SGHAT, CDR2 FQNNGV. Losses at the gene ends were 3 bases for V and 3 bases for J; bases not matched to a gene: 4. CDR3 protein: CASSLTGPYTEAFF. The CDR3 DNA sequence: TGTGCCAGCAGCTTGACAGGGCCGTACACTGAAGCTTTCTTT.

In its sample, this clonotype was seen many times. V usage is TRBV7-2 and J usage is TRBJ1-2, with D unclear. This CDR3 region has 14 residues. V was pared by 4 bases and J by 0 bases, with 9 bases between. Germline CDR1 is SGHTA and CDR2 is FQGNSA. CDR3 nucleotide sequence: TGTGCCAGCAGCTCGACTGGATCTAACTATGGCTACACCTTC. It specifies CASSSTGSNYGYTF.

This clonotype showed up just once. With a much larger clone just one base away, this may be a read error. The chain couples TRBV20-1 to TRBJ2-7; TRBD1 is a possible D gene (6 bases). V lost 4 bases, J lost 0 bases, and 10 bases lay in between. This CDR3 spans 13 amino acids. Germline loops: CDR1 DFQATT, CDR2 SNEGSKA (reference sequence). CDR3 sequence (DNA): TGCAGTGCTACAGGACAGCTCTCCTACGAGCAGTACTTC. It encodes CSATGQLSYEQYF.

The chain is built from TRBV20-1 and TRBJ1-3; D is unresolved. Germline CDR1 and CDR2: DFQATT and SNEGSKA (reference sequence). Deletions cut 0 bases from V and 4 bases from J, with 7 bases between. The CDR3 length is 13 residues. CDR3 sequence reads: CSAREIAGNTIYF. DNA for the CDR3: TGCAGTGCTAGAGAGATAGCGGGAAACACCATATATTTT.

This clonotype was counted at least ten times. CDR3 coding DNA: TGTGCCAGCAGCTTAGTCCAGGGGTTGGCTTCACCCCTCCACTTT. It encodes CASSLVQGLASPLHF. This rearrangement joins TRBV7-9 to TRBJ1-6; D possibly corresponds to TRBD1 (6 bases). The CDR3 is made up of 15 amino acids. The V gene lost 1 base and the J gene lost 9 bases, with 13 bases spanning the gap. Looked up from germline, CDR1 is SEHNR and CDR2 is FQNEAQ (reference sequence).

Only a few counts were recorded for this clonotype. This chain links TRBV3-1 with TRBJ1-3; D uncertain. Trimming pared 4 bases from V and 0 bases from J, leaving 4 bases between. This CDR3 has 13 residues. Germline V gives CDR1 LGHDT, CDR2 YNNKEL (reference sequence). The CDR3 loop reads CASSLRSGNTIYF. The CDR3 nucleotides are TGTGCCAGCAGCCTTCGCTCTGGAAACACCATATATTTT.

The chain uses TRBV15 and TRBJ2-5; 10 bases match TRBD1. The junction had 2 bases not matched to a gene; V was cut back by 0 bases and J by 7 bases. This CDR3 is 14 amino acids long. CDR1 is LNHNV, CDR2 YYDKDF, per germline (reference sequence). CDR3 DNA: TGTGCCACCAGCAGAGAGAGGGACAGGGGGACCCAGTACTTC. Encoded protein: CATSRERDRGTQYF.